The 22 T cell receptor beta chains in this list originate from one sample, sequenced in a study of liver allograft versus peripheral blood T cells. Study information: Repertoires from peripheral blood of liver transplant recipients were compared with those inside their transplanted livers.

One entry per CDR3 protein results from TCRdb running MiXCR on the reads. The sample has about 11,000 distinct CDR3 sequences, 20% to 25% seen once. Receptor source: a human patient who had a liver transplant. The graft donor may have contributed some T cells.

For this clonotype: This may arise from a read error, as a much more abundant clone is one base away. The chain has TRBV6-5 and TRBJ1-1; weak D call: TRBD1 (5 bases). The CDR3 sequence is 15 residues long. Trimming removed 5 bases at V and 6 bases at J, with 19 bases between. Germline CDR1 is MNHEY and CDR2 is SVGAGI. CDR3 in DNA: TGTGCCAGCAGTCCTTGGGTAGGGGCCGACGCTGAAGCTTTCTTT. It translates to CASSPWVGADAEAFF.

For the CDR3, the DNA is TGTGCCAGCAGCTTAGGGGAGACTAGCAAAGAAGAGGAGTACTTC. Translation: CASSLGETSKEEEYF. The V call is TRBV7-9, the J call TRBJ2-7, with 7 positions matching TRBD2. CDR3 length: 15 amino acids. In germline, CDR1 is SEHNR, CDR2 FQNEAQ (reference sequence). V was clipped by 1 base and J by 11 bases; unmatched bases: 14.

This clonotype is medium-sized (0.01 to 0.1%) by share. J is TRBJ1-1 and V is TRBV6-5, with D possibly TRBD1 on 5 matching bases. The V and J ends lost 6 bases and 4 bases respectively, with 12 bases between them. Germline assignment: CDR1 MNHEY and CDR2 SVGAGI. The CDR3 consists of 13 residues. The CDR3 bases are TGTGCCAGCAGACTCCAGGGTGTCACTGAAGCTTTCTTT. Translation gives CASRLQGVTEAFF.

This clonotype is medium-sized (0.01 to 0.1%) by share. The chain has TRBV19 and TRBJ1-1, with no clear D. The CDR3 loop spans 16 amino acids. Per the germline V gene, CDR1 is LNHDA and CDR2 is SQIVND (reference sequence). V gave up 2 bases and J gave up 1 base, with 14 bases separating them. CDR3 sequence reads: CASSISVRRENTEAFF. CDR3 in DNA: TGTGCCAGTAGTATATCAGTTCGTCGGGAGAACACTGAAGCTTTCTTT.

This chain uses TRBV5-1 with TRBJ1-1, with 10 bases aligning to TRBD1. This CDR3 comprises 14 residues. After removal of 2 bases from V and 5 bases from J, the junction contained 3 bases not matched to a gene. CDR1 and CDR2 (germline): SGHRS, YFSETQ. The chain's CDR3 is CASSFRDRGTEAFF. CDR3 sequence (DNA): TGCGCCAGCAGCTTCCGGGACAGGGGTACTGAAGCTTTCTTT.

Within the sample, this clonotype is medium-sized. The chain has TRBV18 and TRBJ1-5, with D unresolved. Trimming took off 1 base at V and 5 bases at J, with 12 bases between the two ends. The CDR3 has 15 amino acids. From germline, CDR1 is KGHSH and CDR2 LQKENI. CDR3 in DNA: TGTGCCAGCTCACCACTCCGGGAATGGGATCAGCCCCAGCATTTT. Translating it yields CASSPLREWDQPQHF.

V is TRBV11-3 and J is TRBJ2-1; possibly TRBD1 or TRBD2 for D (5 bases each). Germline V gene data show CDR1 as SGHNT and CDR2 as YENEEA. V lost 1 base and J lost 0, with 7 bases in between. The CDR3 is 15 amino acids. The CDR3, as DNA: TGTGCCAGCAGCTTAGGGGGGACCTCCTACAATGAGCAGTTCTTC. Protein sequence: CASSLGGTSYNEQFF. Supplemented by reference TRBV11-3 and TRBJ2-1, the full variable domain reads EAGVVQSPRYKIIEKKQPVAFWCNPISGHNTLYWYLQNLGQGPELLIRYENEEAVDDSQLPKDRFSAERLKGVDSTLKIQPAELGDSAVYLCASSLGGTSYNEQFFGPGTRLTVL.

This clonotype is medium-sized in the sample. The chain joins TRBV19 to TRBJ1-6, with D unclear. Trimming shortened V by 2 bases and J by 4 bases, and 6 bases separated the two germline ends. The CDR3 has 14 residues. Germline V CDR1 and CDR2: LNHDA, SQIVND (reference sequence). The CDR3 sequence: CASSIKEYNSPLHF. The CDR3 bases are TGTGCCAGTAGTATAAAAGAGTATAATTCACCCCTCCACTTT. Full variable domain (outside the CDR3, taken from reference TRBV19 and TRBJ1-6): DGGITQSPKYLFRKEGQNVTLSCEQNLNHDAMYWYRQDPGQGLRLIYYSQIVNDFQKGDIAEGYSVSREKKESFPLTVTSAQKNPTAFYLCASSIKEYNSPLHFGNGTRLTVT.

The sample holds a few counts of this clonotype. This chain connects TRBV5-6 to TRBJ1-4; 11 bases fit TRBD1. After removal of 3 bases from V and 7 bases from J, the junction contained 5 bases not matched to a gene. CDR1 and CDR2 (germline): SGHDT, YYEEEE. The CDR3 sequence is 15 residues long. CDR3 protein: CASSWGQGGSEKLFF. The DNA of the CDR3 is TGTGCCAGCAGCTGGGGACAGGGGGGAAGTGAAAAACTGTTTTTT.

The gene calls are TRBV20-1 and TRBJ1-5; D not certain. Trimming shortened V by 0 bases and J by 9 bases, and 15 bases separated the two germline ends. Germline values: CDR1 DFQATT, CDR2 SNEGSKA (reference sequence). This CDR3 spans 14 amino acids. The CDR3 DNA is TGCAGTGCTAGAGATTCGGGATTAATCGGGCCCCAGCATTTT. Translation gives CSARDSGLIGPQHF.

A few counts support this clonotype. V usage is TRBV27 and J usage is TRBJ1-6, with 8 bases fitting TRBD1. Germline V CDR1 and CDR2: MNHEY, SMNVEV (reference sequence). This CDR3 contains 15 residues. The junction had 6 bases not matched to a gene; V was cut back by 2 bases and J by 9 bases. CDR3 sequence (DNA): TGTGCCAGCAGTTTAAGGCGGACAGGGAGTTCACCCCTCCACTTT. The encoded protein is CASSLRRTGSSPLHF.

This rearrangement joins TRBV7-3 to TRBJ1-1; weak D call: TRBD1 (5 bases). The CDR3 is 18 residues long. The ends were cut back, 0 bases at V and 4 bases at J, with 21 bases in the middle. CDR1 is SGHTA and CDR2 is FQGTGA in the germline V gene. The CDR3 spells CASSLTARFGGEATEAFF. The CDR3 DNA sequence: TGTGCCAGCAGCTTAACGGCCCGGTTCGGGGGAGAGGCCACTGAAGCTTTCTTT.

By frequency in the sample, this clonotype is medium-sized. The gene calls are TRBV6-1 and TRBJ1-1, with D unresolved. The V end was cut by 11 bases, the J end by 0 bases, with 13 bases between. The CDR3 has 13 residues. Germline-derived CDR1 and CDR2 are MNHNS and SASEGT. The CDR3 DNA reads as TGTGCCGGAAGTGGTGGTATGAACACTGAAGCTTTCTTT. The encoded protein is CAGSGGMNTEAFF.

This clonotype showed up just a few times. The J gene is TRBJ1-5, the V gene TRBV6-2 or TRBV6-3; TRBD1 matches 12 bases. J was trimmed by 6 bases and V by 5 bases; bases with no gene match: 8. This CDR3 has 16 residues. In germline, CDR1 is MNHEY, CDR2 SVGEGT. The CDR3 is CASSRTGTGGLQPQHF. The CDR3 bases are TGTGCCAGCAGTCGGACCGGGACAGGGGGCCTTCAGCCCCAGCATTTT.

The chain recombines TRBV6-5 with TRBJ2-7, with a weak D call TRBD2 (6 bases). The CDR3 runs to 16 residues. V lost 4 bases and J 3 bases, leaving 19 bases between the germline ends. Germline V gene data show CDR1 as MNHEY and CDR2 as SVGAGI. Here the CDR3 reads CASSFSGINRGYEQYF. The CDR3 bases are TGTGCCAGCAGTTTTAGCGGAATAAATCGGGGCTACGAGCAGTACTTC.

This clonotype was seen only a few times. This chain joins TRBV7-9 and TRBJ1-1, with TRBD1 matching over 10 bases. V lost 4 bases and J lost 5; bases outside the gene matches: 1. The CDR3 totals 13 residues. Germline V gives CDR1 SEHNR, CDR2 FQNEAQ (reference sequence). CDR3 in DNA: TGTGCCAGCAGCTGGACAGGGGGGACTGAAGCTTTCTTT. This translates into CASSWTGGTEAFF.

The chain combines TRBV20-1 with TRBJ2-1; D is unresolved. V lost 3 bases and J lost 4, with 16 bases in between. Germline V CDR1 and CDR2: DFQATT, SNEGSKA (reference sequence). The CDR3 spans 15 residues. CDR3 in amino acids: CSASTYSSPYNEQFF. CDR3 DNA sequence: TGCAGTGCTAGCACTTATAGCAGTCCTTACAATGAGCAGTTCTTC.

This clonotype has at least ten counts. The V call is TRBV6-2 or TRBV6-3, the J call TRBJ1-5; D is perhaps TRBD1 (6 bases). V lost 7 bases, J lost 3 bases, and 13 bases lay in between. This CDR3 is built from 14 residues. Germline CDR1 is MNHEY and CDR2 is SVGEGT. The CDR3 DNA sequence: TGTGCCAGCAACCTATGGGGGGCCAATCAGCCCCAGCATTTT. Its protein is CASNLWGANQPQHF.

J is TRBJ1-1 and V is TRBV12-3 or TRBV12-4; D unclear. The J call may be faulty, since TRBJ1-6 better matches the DNA end. CDR3 length: 14 residues. For the CDR3, the DNA is TGTGCCAGCAGTTTTCAGACCGGGAATTCACCCCTCCACTTT. Protein product: CASSFQTGNSPLHF.

The V call is TRBV12-3 or TRBV12-4, the J call TRBJ1-1, with D unclear. Trimming pared 6 bases from V and 1 base from J, leaving 3 bases between. The CDR3 length is 11 residues. The DNA for the CDR3 is TGTGCCAGCAGCTGGAACACTGAAGCTTTCTTT. Its protein is CASSWNTEAFF.

Sample share makes this clonotype medium-sized. V and J are TRBV5-4 and TRBJ1-2; D is possibly TRBD1 (5 bases). The V end was cut by 4 bases, the J end by 1 base, with 11 bases between. The CDR3 spans 14 residues. From germline, CDR1 is SGHNT and CDR2 YYREEE (reference sequence). The DNA for the CDR3 is TGTGCCAGCAGCCGAGGGACGTTTAACTATGGCTACACCTTC. This gives the protein CASSRGTFNYGYTF.

This clonotype has a handful of counts. The chain couples TRBV7-2 to TRBJ2-2, with D possibly being TRBD2 (5 bases). The V gene lost 4 bases and the J gene lost 4 bases, with 16 bases spanning the gap. Germline V gene lookup returns CDR1 SGHTA and CDR2 FQGNSA. The CDR3 contains 16 residues. Written as DNA, the CDR3 is TGTGCCAGCAGCTCCTACTCGGCGGAGGTCACCGGGGAGCTGTTTTTT. It codes for CASSSYSAEVTGELFF.